The 14 T cell receptor beta chains presented below share a single source sample, sequenced in a study of Ad26.COV2.S vaccination and SARS-CoV-2 variants. The method was immunoSEQ multiplex PCR; TCRdb's version includes in-frame clones alone and lacks a portion of them. This sample carries roughly 500,000 clones, roughly 87% of them seen once, and the ten largest clones take 2% to 3%. Regarding treatment: about 20 received Ad26.COV2.S at low or high dose, single or two shots; about five received placebo; per-sample allocation not given. Day 63 after the first vaccine or placebo injection was the time point for sampling. Source: peripheral blood, taken in a trial of Ad26.COV2.S vaccine versus placebo. These receptors came from a person aged 18-60 years who received the Ad26.COV2.S COVID-19 vaccine or a placebo.

This chain joins TRBV7-9 and TRBJ1-4; D gene uncertain. Trimming shortened V by 2 bases and J by 7 bases, and 11 bases separated the two germline ends. Germline values: CDR1 SEHNR, CDR2 FQNEAQ (reference sequence). The CDR3 covers 14 residues. The CDR3 DNA follows: TGTGCCAGCAGCTTATGGTCGGGCGGTGAAAAACTGTTTTTT. Translation: CASSLWSGGEKLFF.

This rearrangement joins TRBV7-2 to TRBJ2-7; TRBD1 is a possible D gene (5 bases). CDR1 and CDR2 (germline): SGHTA, FQGNSA. The CDR3 spans 13 residues. Trimming removed 5 bases from V and 6 bases from J, with 14 bases in between. CDR3 loop: CASSVRQGGEQYF. The DNA of the CDR3 is TGTGCCAGCAGCGTCAGGCAGGGTGGCGAGCAGTACTTC.

The chain recombines TRBV5-1 with TRBJ2-5; D is unclear. V was clipped by 5 bases and J by 2 bases, with 7 bases between them. The CDR3 loop spans 12 amino acids. CDR1 SGHRS and CDR2 YFSETQ come from the germline V gene. CDR3 protein: CASSSEQETQYF. CDR3 in DNA: TGCGCCAGCAGTTCAGAACAAGAGACCCAGTACTTC. The full variable domain, with the rest looked up from reference TRBV5-1 and TRBJ2-5, is KAGVTQTPRYLIKTRGQQVTLSCSPISGHRSVSWYQQTPGQGLQFLFEYFSETQRNKGNFPGRFSGRQFSNSRSEMNVSTLELGDSALYLCASSSEQETQYFGPGTRLLVL.

The chain uses TRBV6-2 or TRBV6-3 and TRBJ2-1; D is perhaps TRBD2 (5 bases). The CDR3 totals 15 residues. The V gene lost 3 bases and the J gene lost 4 bases, with 13 bases spanning the gap. Germline CDR1 and CDR2: MNHEY and SVGEGT. The CDR3 nucleotides read TGTGCCAGCAGTTATACGGACTCACATTACAATGAGCAGTTCTTC. It codes for CASSYTDSHYNEQFF.

This chain joins TRBV28 and TRBJ2-6, with D uncertain. Trimming stripped 5 bases from V and 0 bases from J, with 5 bases between. The CDR3 length is 14 residues. The germline V gene has CDR1 MDHEN and CDR2 SYDVKM. CDR3 loop: CASSHHSGANVLTF. CDR3 DNA sequence: TGTGCCAGCAGTCACCACTCTGGGGCCAACGTCCTGACTTTC.

The chain is built from TRBV29-1 and TRBJ2-1; 11 positions match TRBD2. The CDR3 sequence is 19 residues long. In germline, CDR1 is SQVTM, CDR2 ANQGSEA. The V gene end was trimmed by 0 bases and the J gene end by 6 bases; junction bases not matched to a gene: 16. CDR3 amino acids: CSVEDPLAGGRAGVNEQFF. In nucleotides, the CDR3 is TGCAGCGTTGAAGATCCTCTAGCGGGAGGCCGGGCGGGGGTCAATGAGCAGTTCTTC.

The CDR3 nucleotides read TGTGCCAGCAGCTTTCAGTCAGATACGCAGTATTTT. It codes for CASSFQSDTQYF. The rearrangement links TRBV13 to TRBJ2-3, with D unclear. V gave up 3 bases and J gave up 4 bases, with 5 bases separating them. CDR1 PRHDT and CDR2 FYEKMQ come from the germline V gene (reference sequence). The length of the CDR3 is 12 residues.

The chain combines TRBV5-1 with TRBJ2-1; 11 positions match TRBD2. V shed 3 bases, J shed 7 bases, and the junction held 9 bases outside the gene matches. The CDR3 has 16 residues. CDR1 is SGHRS, CDR2 YFSETQ, per germline. CDR3: CASSYHTSGRGNEQFF. The DNA for the CDR3 is TGCGCCAGCAGCTACCACACTAGCGGGAGAGGGAATGAGCAGTTCTTC.

On this clone itself: One end of the junction fails to match germline, which may point to a read error. This sample includes further DNA sequences coding for the same CDR3. The rearrangement uses TRBV11-2 and TRBJ2-1; no clear D gene. This CDR3 region has 15 residues. The germline V gene has CDR1 SGHAT and CDR2 FQNNGV. The DNA of the CDR3 is TGTGCTAGCATCCACCGCTGGGCTAGTAGGAATGAGCAGTTCTTC. Its translation: CASIHRWASRNEQFF.

This chain uses TRBV4-3 with TRBJ2-3, with D maybe TRBD2 (6 bases). Germline assignment: CDR1 LGHNA and CDR2 YSLEER. Trimming left V 3 bases short and J 2 bases short, with 9 bases between. This CDR3 contains 14 residues. CDR3 region: CASSQRTTTDTQYF. CDR3 bases: TGCGCCAGCAGCCAGCGGACTACCACAGATACGCAGTATTTT.

The chain uses TRBV27 and TRBJ1-2, with D possibly matching TRBD1 (6 bases). The V and J ends lost 2 bases and 4 bases respectively, with 8 bases between them. This CDR3 is built from 13 residues. The germline V gene has CDR1 MNHEY and CDR2 SMNVEV (reference sequence). The CDR3 region is CASSLRGSYGYTF. The CDR3 DNA sequence: TGTGCCAGCAGTTTAAGGGGGAGCTATGGCTACACCTTC.

The rearrangement joins TRBV15 to TRBJ2-5; D gene unclear. In germline, CDR1 is LNHNV, CDR2 YYDKDF (reference sequence). The CDR3 runs to 14 residues. V was cut by 0 bases and J by 7 bases, with 12 bases left in between. As DNA, the CDR3 is TGTGCCACCAGCAGAGACGGACCTACGGGGACCCAGTACTTC. Its translation is CATSRDGPTGTQYF.

The chain carries TRBV2 and TRBJ2-3; D is uncertain. The CDR3 contains 14 residues. With 4 bases removed from V and 0 bases from J, the gap between germline ends came to 8 bases. CDR1 is SNHLY, CDR2 FYNNEI, per germline. The CDR3: CASSGRVSTDTQYF. CDR3 sequence (DNA): TGTGCCAGCAGTGGCCGGGTTAGCACAGATACGCAGTATTTT.

The DNA for the CDR3 is TGCAGTGCTAGTTTTATAGGGGGAGGACAGCCCCAGCATTTT. Protein sequence: CSASFIGGGQPQHF. The chain recombines TRBV20-1 with TRBJ1-5; D possibly corresponds to TRBD1 (6 bases). The CDR3 has 14 amino acids. CDR1 is DFQATT and CDR2 is SNEGSKA in the germline V gene (reference sequence). Deletions cut 3 bases from V and 7 bases from J, with 16 bases between.